The clone carrying this T cell receptor beta chain was found many times. There are 15 residues in the CDR3. The V segment lost 2 bases and the J segment 7 bases; nucleotides outside the gene matches: 4. The patients had localized lung adenocarcinoma, a non-small cell subtype. The data originate from a study of CD4 and CD8 cells across lung adenocarcinoma regions. TCRdb independently ran MiXCR on the PCR reads; one entry per CDR3 protein. Of about 19,000 distinct CDR3 sequences in the sample, 50% were seen once. The origin of this receptor is a male donor with lung adenocarcinoma. The CD4 and CD8 labels of this study may be unreliable. V gene TRBV12-3 or TRBV12-4 combines with J gene TRBJ2-2; 10 nucleotides align to TRBD2. Sequencing used CD8+ T cells from the margin of a lung tumor. Here the CDR3 reads CASSLSGRASGELFF. The CDR3 nucleotides read TGTGCCAGCAGTTTAAGCGGGAGGGCAAGCGGGGAGCTGTTTTTT.